This passage covers 29 T cell receptor beta chains from one sample sequenced in a study of OX40 agonist ivuxolimab in advanced cancers. Library preparation employed the immunoSEQ multiplex PCR assay. This is the immuneACCESS table as TCRdb keeps it, with only in-frame sequences that have V and J called. A part of the clones is gone; compared with another copy, unresolved V genes explain less than half, and the rest is unexplained. Across this sample there are around 80,000 clones, with 85% seen only once. Clones ranked in the top ten supply roughly 3.1% of the sample. Source: CD4+ or CD8+ T cells sorted from blood, taken in a trial of the OX40 agonist ivuxolimab. The source is an adult with an advanced solid tumor such as melanoma, head and neck, liver or kidney cancer.

V and J are TRBV7-2 and TRBJ2-7; D tentatively fits TRBD1 or TRBD2 (5 bases each). The CDR3 runs 14 residues. V was cut by 8 bases and J by 3 bases, with 17 bases left in between. Germline V gives CDR1 SGHTA, CDR2 FQGNSA. This CDR3 reads CASSIGTGYYEQYF. The CDR3 bases are TGTGCCAGCTCCATCGGGACGGGGTACTACGAGCAGTACTTC. Filled out from reference TRBV7-2 and TRBJ2-7, the complete variable domain reads GAGVSQSPSNKVTEKGKDVELRCDPISGHTALYWYRQSLGQGLEFLIYFQGNSAPDKSGLPSDRFSAERTGGSVSTLTIQRTQQEDSAVYLCASSIGTGYYEQYFGPGTRLTVT.

This chain uses TRBV6-6 with TRBJ2-1; 8 bases are a match to TRBD2. Looked up from germline, CDR1 is MNHNY and CDR2 is SVGAGI (reference sequence). The CDR3 runs to 15 residues. The junction had 6 bases not matched to a gene; V was cut back by 2 bases and J by 6 bases. In DNA form, the CDR3 reads TGTGCCAGCAGTTACCCGGGGGGGCCCAGCAATGAGCAGTTCTTC. As protein: CASSYPGGPSNEQFF.

The chain recombines TRBV5-4 with TRBJ2-3; no definite D call. V lost 4 bases and J lost 2, with 17 bases in between. The CDR3 is 16 residues long. Germline-derived CDR1 and CDR2 are SGHNT and YYREEE (reference sequence). CDR3 nucleotides: TGTGCCAGCAGCCCCCAATCCGGACGCTTCACAGATACGCAGTATTTT. Translation: CASSPQSGRFTDTQYF.

V gene TRBV5-1 combines with J gene TRBJ1-3, with no clear D. Germline CDR1 reads SGHRS; CDR2 reads YFSETQ. V gave up 0 bases and J gave up 9 bases, with 13 bases separating them. The CDR3 has 14 residues. CDR3: CASSLDQQKGTIYF. CDR3 bases: TGCGCCAGCAGCTTGGATCAGCAAAAGGGCACCATATATTTT.

The J gene is TRBJ1-2, the V gene TRBV7-2; D might be TRBD1 (5 bases). Per the germline V gene, CDR1 is SGHTA and CDR2 is FQGNSA. V lost 6 bases to trimming and J lost 4 bases, with 12 bases between them. There are 13 residues in the CDR3. CDR3 loop: CASRENTGYGYTF. CDR3 in DNA: TGTGCCAGCAGAGAAAATACAGGCTATGGCTACACCTTC.

The chain recombines TRBV4-2 with TRBJ1-2, with 8 bases identical to TRBD1. The CDR3 sequence is 15 residues long. Trimming removed 4 bases from V and 3 bases from J; junction bases left unmatched: 7. CDR1 and CDR2 (germline): LGHNA, YNFKEQ. CDR3: CASSLRTGNYYGYTF. In DNA form, the CDR3 reads TGTGCCAGCAGCCTCCGGACAGGGAATTACTATGGCTACACCTTC.

This chain links TRBV10-3 with TRBJ1-1; tentatively, D is TRBD1 (6 bases). V lost 6 bases, J lost 3 bases, and 14 bases lay in between. The germline V gene encodes CDR1 ENHRY and CDR2 SYGVKD. The CDR3 has 14 residues. The CDR3 loop is CAIRRTEDYTEAFF. The CDR3 DNA is TGTGCCATCAGGCGGACAGAGGATTACACTGAAGCTTTCTTT.

The gene calls are TRBV19 and TRBJ2-1; either TRBD1 or TRBD2 may fit D (6 bases each). Germline V gene lookup returns CDR1 LNHDA and CDR2 SQIVND (reference sequence). Deletions cut 4 bases from V and 10 bases from J, with 17 bases between. The CDR3 spans 14 residues. This CDR3 is CASSRTGGGEEQFF. CDR3 DNA: TGTGCCAGTAGTAGAACCGGGGGCGGTGAGGAGCAGTTCTTC.

The V call is TRBV19, the J call TRBJ1-2, with D unclear. Germline CDR1 is LNHDA and CDR2 is SQIVND (reference sequence). The V gene lost 0 bases and the J gene lost 0 bases, with 8 bases spanning the gap. The CDR3 is 15 amino acids. CDR3 amino acids: CASSIDPRANYGYTF. CDR3 bases: TGTGCCAGTAGTATAGATCCAAGAGCTAACTATGGCTACACCTTC.

There are a few counts of this clone. The chain is built from TRBV27 and TRBJ2-2; 8 nucleotides align to TRBD2. The germline CDR1 and CDR2 sequences are MNHEY and SMNVEV (reference sequence). J lost 4 bases, V lost 2 bases, and 6 bases had no gene match. This CDR3 has 16 amino acids. The CDR3 region has the DNA TGTGCCAGCAGTTTACAGCGGGGGATATCCACCGGGGAGCTGTTTTTT. Translating it yields CASSLQRGISTGELFF.

CDR3 sequence: CASSRAATARDSEQFF. CDR3 nucleotides: TGTGCCAGCAGTAGGGCCGCGACAGCGAGAGACAGTGAGCAGTTCTTC. The rearrangement links TRBV25-1 to TRBJ2-1, with a possible D match to TRBD1 (5 bases). Germline CDR1 reads MGHDK; CDR2 reads SYGVNS. The CDR3 has 16 amino acids. Trimming stripped 5 bases from V and 9 bases from J, with 23 bases between. Supplemented by reference TRBV25-1 and TRBJ2-1, the full variable domain reads EADIYQTPRYLVIGTGKKITLECSQTMGHDKMYWYQQDPGMELHLIHYSYGVNSTEKGDLSSESTVSRIRTEHFPLTLESARPSHTSQYLCASSRAATARDSEQFFGPGTRLTVL.

The rearrangement uses TRBV30 and TRBJ2-2; possibly TRBD1 or TRBD2 for D (6 bases each). The CDR3 runs to 14 residues. The germline V gene has CDR1 GTSNPN and CDR2 SVGIG (reference sequence). With 3 bases removed from V and 5 bases from J, the gap between germline ends came to 13 bases. CDR3 residues: CAWSGGHWTGELFF. In DNA, the CDR3 is TGTGCCTGGAGCGGGGGACATTGGACCGGGGAGCTGTTTTTT.

This clone was counted a few times. The chain combines TRBV29-1 with TRBJ2-1, with D possibly being TRBD1 (6 bases). CDR1 SQVTM and CDR2 ANQGSEA come from the germline V gene. Trimming removed 7 bases at V and 6 bases at J, with 22 bases between. This CDR3 comprises 15 residues. The CDR3 loop reads CSADRGQSKFNEQFF. For the CDR3, the DNA is TGCAGCGCTGACCGCGGACAGTCAAAATTCAATGAGCAGTTCTTC.

This clone was seen a handful of times. The rearrangement joins TRBV6-6 to TRBJ1-1, with 7 bases matching TRBD1. The CDR3 has 16 residues. Germline loops: CDR1 MNHNY, CDR2 SVGAGI (reference sequence). V lost 5 bases and J lost 1; bases outside the gene matches: 10. CDR3 DNA: TGTGCCAGCAGTACACAGGGGTCTACCTCGAACACTGAAGCTTTCTTT. It yields the protein CASSTQGSTSNTEAFF.

This chain uses TRBV7-2 with TRBJ1-3, with D possibly matching TRBD1 (5 bases). This CDR3 is 16 amino acids long. Germline lookup yields CDR1 SGHTA and CDR2 FQGNSA. Trimming removed 5 bases at V and 2 bases at J, with 16 bases between. CDR3 residues: CASSHGGGGAGNTIYF. CDR3 DNA sequence: TGTGCCAGCAGCCACGGCGGGGGGGGTGCTGGAAACACCATATATTTT.

This chain links TRBV7-2 with TRBJ1-4; D not resolved. Germline V lookup: CDR1 SGHTA, CDR2 FQGNSA. V dropped 1 base and J dropped 17 bases, with 17 bases sitting between them. The CDR3 has 13 amino acids. CDR3 nucleotide sequence: TGTGCCAGCAGCTTAGTTCTTGGAGGAAGGACCTTTTTT. It yields the protein CASSLVLGGRTFF.

The J gene is TRBJ2-7, the V gene TRBV4-3; perhaps TRBD1 as D (7 bases). CDR3 size: 15 residues. Germline CDR1 and CDR2: LGHNA and YSLEER. The V gene lost 1 base and the J gene lost 3 bases, with 13 bases spanning the gap. CDR3 loop: CASSQAAGQNYEQYF. CDR3 DNA sequence: TGCGCCAGCAGCCAAGCCGCGGGACAGAACTACGAGCAGTACTTC.

The chain has TRBV27 and TRBJ1-1, with a weak D call TRBD1 (6 bases). This CDR3 is 15 amino acids long. The V gene's germline CDR1 is MNHEY and CDR2 SMNVEV (reference sequence). Deletions cut 5 bases from V and 0 bases from J, with 13 bases between. The DNA of the CDR3 is TGTGCCAGCAGTCCCAGGCGGACAGTGAACACTGAAGCTTTCTTT. Translating gives CASSPRRTVNTEAFF.

Only one count was recorded for this clone. The chain uses TRBV2 and TRBJ2-2; 8 bases map to TRBD2. Germline CDR1 is SNHLY and CDR2 is FYNNEI. CDR3 length equals 14 residues. Trimming at V came to 7 bases and at J to 8 bases, leaving 9 bases not matched to a gene. The CDR3, as DNA: TGTGCCAGCAAGCAACGGGAGGGGACAGGGGAGCTGTTTTTT. Translation gives CASKQREGTGELFF.

This clone has just a few counts. J is TRBJ2-5 and V is TRBV27; either TRBD1 or TRBD2 may fit D (6 bases each). V was trimmed by 3 bases and J by 1 base, leaving 9 bases between them. Germline values: CDR1 MNHEY, CDR2 SMNVEV (reference sequence). This CDR3 is 14 amino acids long. CDR3 nucleotides: TGTGCCAGCAGTTTTTGGGGGGCCCAAGAGACCCAGTACTTC. As protein: CASSFWGAQETQYF.

CDR3 in amino acids: CASSFIGFGEQYF. The CDR3 DNA reads TGTGCCAGCAGCTTCATAGGTTTTGGCGAGCAGTACTTC. The V and J genes are TRBV7-2 and TRBJ2-7; no reliable D call. The CDR3 sequence is 13 residues long. From germline, CDR1 is SGHTA and CDR2 FQGNSA. Trimming cost V 3 bases and J 6 bases, with 12 bases left between them.

V usage is TRBV30 and J usage is TRBJ1-6; maybe TRBD1 (5 bases). Germline V CDR1 and CDR2: GTSNPN, SVGIG (reference sequence). V was trimmed by 5 bases and J by 0 bases, leaving 14 bases between them. This CDR3 region has 16 residues. Here the CDR3 DNA reads TGTGCCTGGGAGGCAGGGAAGAGCTCCTATAATTCACCCCTCCACTTT. Translating gives CAWEAGKSSYNSPLHF.

J is TRBJ2-2 and V is TRBV6-5; no reliable D call. This CDR3 comprises 13 residues. Deletions cut 8 bases from V and 4 bases from J, with 11 bases between. Germline-derived CDR1 and CDR2 are MNHEY and SVGAGI. The CDR3 bases are TGTGCCAGCGTTCGGCGTAGCACCGGGGAGCTGTTTTTT. Translated, it gives CASVRRSTGELFF.

CDR3 sequence (DNA): TGTGCTAGTGGTTCGGGACTAGCAGGGAGCTCCTACAATGAGCAGTTCTTC. Translation gives CASGSGLAGSSYNEQFF. The chain carries TRBV12-5 and TRBJ2-1; 9 nucleotides match TRBD2. The CDR3 totals 17 residues. Per germline, CDR1 LGHNT and CDR2 FRNRAP. Trimming removed 4 bases from V and 0 bases from J; junction bases left unmatched: 7.

The chain uses TRBV5-1 and TRBJ2-2; unclear D gene. From germline, CDR1 is SGHRS and CDR2 YFSETQ. V shed 0 bases and J shed 4 bases, with 16 bases lying between them. The length of the CDR3 is 17 residues. As DNA, the CDR3 is TGCGCCAGCAGCTTGGCCGGGCAGTCCTTGGTCACCGGGGAGCTGTTTTTT. It specifies CASSLAGQSLVTGELFF.

The genes are TRBV6-5 and TRBJ1-4; 7 bases are a match to TRBD1. In germline, CDR1 is MNHEY, CDR2 SVGAGI. The CDR3 consists of 12 residues. V lost 10 bases, J lost 3 bases, and 2 bases stayed unmatched. This CDR3 is CATGGANEKLFF. The CDR3 bases are TGTGCCACAGGGGGGGCTAATGAAAAACTGTTTTTT.

The sample holds one count of this clone. DNA of the CDR3: TGTGCCAGCAGCTTGGCGGCGGGAGGTTCCTACAATGAGCAGTTCTTC. Protein product: CASSLAAGGSYNEQFF. The V call is TRBV5-5, the J call TRBJ2-1, with 8 bases matching TRBD2. This CDR3 contains 16 residues. V gave up 0 bases and J gave up 1 base; unmatched junction bases: 3. In germline, CDR1 is SGHKS, CDR2 YYEKEE (reference sequence).

Here the CDR3 reads CASSSSGQIYGYTF. CDR3 bases: TGTGCCAGCAGCTCATCGGGACAAATCTATGGCTACACCTTC. V and J are TRBV9 and TRBJ1-2; maybe TRBD1 (6 bases). Per the germline V gene, CDR1 is SGDLS and CDR2 is YYNGEE. There are 14 residues in the CDR3. Trimming pared 4 bases from V and 4 bases from J, leaving 14 bases between.

V is TRBV7-9 and J is TRBJ1-1, with a tentative D call TRBD1 (6 bases). Deletions cut 1 base from V and 1 base from J, with 10 bases between. CDR1 is SEHNR and CDR2 is FQNEAQ in the germline V gene (reference sequence). This CDR3 spans 15 amino acids. CDR3 sequence reads: CASSLVQGPNTEAFF. As DNA, the CDR3 is TGTGCCAGCAGCTTAGTCCAGGGGCCGAACACTGAAGCTTTCTTT. The variable domain in full, completed from reference TRBV7-9 and TRBJ1-1, reads DTGVSQNPRHKITKRGQNVTFRCDPISEHNRLYWYRQTLGQGPEFLTYFQNEAQLEKSRLLSDRFSAERPKGSFSTLEIQRTEQGDSAMYLCASSLVQGPNTEAFFGQGTRLTVV.